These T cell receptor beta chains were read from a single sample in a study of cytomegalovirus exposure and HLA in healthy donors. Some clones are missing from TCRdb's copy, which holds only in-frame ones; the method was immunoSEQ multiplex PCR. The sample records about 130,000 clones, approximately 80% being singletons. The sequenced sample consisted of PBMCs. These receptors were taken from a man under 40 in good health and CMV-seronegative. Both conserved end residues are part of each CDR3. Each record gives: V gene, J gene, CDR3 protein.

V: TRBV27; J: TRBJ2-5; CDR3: CASSLSSQETQYF
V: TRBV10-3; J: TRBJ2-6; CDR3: CAIKERTGGSGANVLTF
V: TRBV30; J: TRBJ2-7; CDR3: CAWGRGLSYEQYF
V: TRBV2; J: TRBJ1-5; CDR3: CASSTGGLQHF
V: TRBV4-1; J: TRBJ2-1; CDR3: CASSQAGLAGEQFF
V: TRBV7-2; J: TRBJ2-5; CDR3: CASSLWSDYGTQYF
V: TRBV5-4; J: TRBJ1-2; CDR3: CASSPAVQGGYGYTF
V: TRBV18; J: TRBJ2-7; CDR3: CASSPSNRVGYEQYF
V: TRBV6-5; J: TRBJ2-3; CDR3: CASSGREGGDTQYF
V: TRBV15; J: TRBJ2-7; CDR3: CATSRDRGMGEQYF
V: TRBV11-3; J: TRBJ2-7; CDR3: CASSLYSTYEQYF
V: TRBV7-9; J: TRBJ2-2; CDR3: CASSLSFYRATGELFF
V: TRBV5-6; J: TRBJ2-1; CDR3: CASSLTAPYNEQFF
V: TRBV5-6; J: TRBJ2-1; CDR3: CASLSGDDNEQFF
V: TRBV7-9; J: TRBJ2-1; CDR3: CASSQGLAGSDEQFF
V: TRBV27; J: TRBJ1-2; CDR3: CASSPQGVYGYTF
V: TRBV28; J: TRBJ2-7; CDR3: CASSFSQGTYEQYF
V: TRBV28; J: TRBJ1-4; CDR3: CASSLWGQNEKLFF
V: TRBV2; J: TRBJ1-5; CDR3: CASTLNPPGYDNQPQHF
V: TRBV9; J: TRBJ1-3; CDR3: CASSAAGGTGNTIYF
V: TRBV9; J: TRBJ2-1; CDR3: CASSADSGGNEQFF
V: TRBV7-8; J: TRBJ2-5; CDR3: CASSLPLGKGETQYF
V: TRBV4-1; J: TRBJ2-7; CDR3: CASSQDPGGSYEQYF
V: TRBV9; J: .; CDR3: CASSVSGTFYEQYF
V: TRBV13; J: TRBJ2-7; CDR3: CASTVGQGREQYF
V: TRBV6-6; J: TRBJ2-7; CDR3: CASSLQGRSSYEQYF
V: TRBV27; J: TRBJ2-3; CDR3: CASSFRSTDTQYF
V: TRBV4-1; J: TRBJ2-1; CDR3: CASSQEKRDVLQFF
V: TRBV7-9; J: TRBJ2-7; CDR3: CASSSIYKGQGAFGEQYF
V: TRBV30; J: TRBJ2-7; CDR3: CAWGQGNYEQYF
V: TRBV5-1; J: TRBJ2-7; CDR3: CASSRGPGQRNYEQYF
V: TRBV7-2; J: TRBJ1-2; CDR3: CASSGQDYATGYTF
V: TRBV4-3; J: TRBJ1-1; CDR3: CASSRAKTGNTEAFF
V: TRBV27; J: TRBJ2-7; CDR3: CASSSWTGLTYEQYF
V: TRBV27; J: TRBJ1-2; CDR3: CASSSSPSLTPARTGYTF
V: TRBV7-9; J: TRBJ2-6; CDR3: CASRTTGVGANVLTF
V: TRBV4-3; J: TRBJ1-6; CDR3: CASSQERTGASPLHF
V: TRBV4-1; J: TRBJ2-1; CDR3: CASSPDLSKYNEQFF
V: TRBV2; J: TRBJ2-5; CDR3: CASRTLDRGETQYF
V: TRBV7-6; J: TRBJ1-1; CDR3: CASSLDRGEAFF
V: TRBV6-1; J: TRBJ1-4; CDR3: CASSAGFEKLFF
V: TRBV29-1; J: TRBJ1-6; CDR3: CSVGGGGSPLHF
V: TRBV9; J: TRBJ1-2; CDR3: CASSVVSDSPYYGYTF
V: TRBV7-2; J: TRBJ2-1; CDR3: CASSPRDRYNEQFF
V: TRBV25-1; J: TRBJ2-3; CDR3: CASRGVSDTQYF